The sequence of this T cell receptor (beta chain) was determined in a study of blood T cell repertoires in COVID-19 (TCRdb year 2020). About the study as a whole: The collaborator samples originated in the United States, Italy and Spain and spanned the acute and convalescent phases of COVID-19. HLA class I and class II types, where available, came from metadata supplied by the sample provider rather than from assay-based typing. A freely available public database, intended as a resource for researchers studying the immune response to SARS-CoV-2, is where the repertoires were released. Subjects who had been exposed to COVID-19, were actively infected with it, or had recovered from it provided the deeply sampled blood TCRbeta repertoires that made up the dataset. The material from the prospective study consisted of cDNA or gDNA derived from T cells, B-cell-depleted T cells, or PBMCs. The sample metadata nearly always contained a de-identified subject ID, COVID-19 status, age in years and sex. The samples were drawn from the first 160 participants of the ongoing ImmuneRACE study and from 1,254 subjects provided by 6 global collaborators. What the study reported, not specific to this receptor: The amount of clinical and demographic metadata varied by source and participant and was provided uncurated.

Each collaborating institution followed its own protocols to collect whole blood in K2EDTA tubes. For TCRbeta analysis, collaborator samples were shipped as frozen whole blood, as isolated PBMCs, or as DNA extracted from either sample type. Worth noting for this clone: What this receptor recognizes is not known. No much larger clonotype is one base removed from it; base qualities were not supplied.

The immunoSEQ Assay, a bias-controlled multiplex PCR, was used to amplify TCRbeta CDR3 regions from genomic DNA. The original pipeline was this. Nucleated cell counts per sample were estimated from amplification of reference gene primers within the assay. To quantify the absolute abundance of each unique TCRbeta CDR3 rearrangement, sequence reads were collapsed and filtered. For each sample, productive Simpson clonality was calculated by taking the square root of Simpson's diversity index across productive rearrangements. TCRdb holds this immuneACCESS table with in-frame rearrangements only. Some clones are missing; in checked studies, unresolved V genes explain under half, and the rest has no known cause. V, J and clone size are taken as reported in that table, and D and trimming were inferred from the DNA itself. Within this sample are 90,000 or so clones, with around 88% of them counted one time only. The ten biggest clones cover approximately 0.45% of the sample.

The CDR3 measures 18 amino acids from cysteine to phenylalanine. The DNA shown is the 54-base CDR3, in frame from base 1. Relative to germline, V is missing 5 bases and J is missing 5 bases, with 11 bases of the junction outside any gene match. From the germline V gene (reference sequence), CDR1 is LNHDA and CDR2 is SQIVND. The rearrangement combines TRBV19 with TRBJ2-2; TRBD2 matches 13 bases in the middle. The clonotype originates from a man between 60 and 75 years old with acute or convalescent COVID-19. Sequencing was performed on peripheral blood. The CDR3 is CASSSRTSGGTRTGELFF. The nucleotide sequence reads TGTGCCAGTAGTTCCCGGACTAGCGGGGGTACGAGGACCGGGGAGCTGTTTTTT.